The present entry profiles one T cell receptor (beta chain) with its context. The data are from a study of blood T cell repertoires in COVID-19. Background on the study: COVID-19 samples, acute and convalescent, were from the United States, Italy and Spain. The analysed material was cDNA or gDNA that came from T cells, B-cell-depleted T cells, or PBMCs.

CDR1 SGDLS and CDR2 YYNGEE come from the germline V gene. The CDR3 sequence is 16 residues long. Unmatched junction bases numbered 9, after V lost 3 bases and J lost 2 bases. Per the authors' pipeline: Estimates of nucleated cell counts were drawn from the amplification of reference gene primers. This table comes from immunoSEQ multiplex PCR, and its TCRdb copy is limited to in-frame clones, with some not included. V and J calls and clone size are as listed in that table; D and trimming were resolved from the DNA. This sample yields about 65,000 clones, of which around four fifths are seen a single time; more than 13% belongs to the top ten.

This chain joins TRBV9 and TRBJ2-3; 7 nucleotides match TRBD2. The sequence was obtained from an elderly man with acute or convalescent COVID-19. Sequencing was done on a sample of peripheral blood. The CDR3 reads CASSASAGVNTDTQYF. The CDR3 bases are TGTGCCAGCAGCGCATCTGCGGGGGTGAACACAGATACGCAGTATTTT.